This TCR beta chain derives from a study of monozygotic twins with inflammatory bowel disease. TCRdb processed the 5' RACE reads again and assigns one entry to each CDR3 protein, with no DNA. The ten top clones account for roughly 2.4%, within a sample of roughly 160,000 distinct CDR3 sequences. The CDR3 runs 16 residues. CDR1 is SGHRS, CDR2 YFSETQ, per germline. Findings and caveats of the study: Researchers were unable to tell different T cell subtypes apart.

Details on this clonotype: What it recognizes is unknown.

The genes are TRBV5-1 and TRBJ2-7; TCRdb returns TRBD1, unconfirmable since there is no DNA. The sample consisted of blood. The source of this sequence is a human donor with ulcerative colitis or Crohn's disease, or a healthy co-twin of an affected twin (not recorded which). The CDR3 loop is CASSSRPGTGTYEQYF.